Sequencing of this T cell receptor (beta chain) was carried out in a study of regulatory dendritic cells for organ transplantation. Study-wide results and limits: Between individuals, the alloreactive memory CD8+ T cell pool differed considerably. Memory CD8+ clonal expansion seemed more limited with regulatory than mature dendritic cells. Resting memory CD8+ T cells held the most alloreactive clonotypes. Naive T cells showed high diversity, memory cells less, memory CD8+ least.

Clones were sequenced by immunoSEQ multiplex PCR, and TCRdb holds only the in-frame ones, with some missing. The data contain fewer than 40,000 clones, approximately 91% of them singletons. V was clipped by 3 bases and J by 2 bases, with 5 bases between them. This CDR3 comprises 14 residues. The germline V gene encodes CDR1 MRHNA and CDR2 SNTAGT. With regard to this clone: What it binds is not known.

This sequence joins TRBV6-4 and TRBJ2-6, with D unresolved. The specimen was naive CD4+ T cells from blood. The subset denotes: CD45RA+ naive T cells. This TCR came from a human donor in good health. CDR3 protein: CASSESPGANVLTF. CDR3 bases: TGTGCCAGCAGTGAATCCCCTGGGGCCAACGTCCTGACTTTC.